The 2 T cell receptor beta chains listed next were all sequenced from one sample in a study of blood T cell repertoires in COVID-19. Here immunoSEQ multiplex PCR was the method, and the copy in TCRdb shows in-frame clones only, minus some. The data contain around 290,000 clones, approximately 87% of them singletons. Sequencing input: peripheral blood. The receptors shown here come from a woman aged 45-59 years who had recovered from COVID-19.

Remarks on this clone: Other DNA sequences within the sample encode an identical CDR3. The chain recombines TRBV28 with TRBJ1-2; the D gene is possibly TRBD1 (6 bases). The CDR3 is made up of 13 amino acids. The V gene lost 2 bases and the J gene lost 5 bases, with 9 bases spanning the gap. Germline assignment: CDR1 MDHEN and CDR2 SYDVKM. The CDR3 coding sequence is TGTGCCAGCAGTTTAGGGGGCCGGTATGGCTACACCTTC. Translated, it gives CASSLGGRYGYTF.

This CDR3 reads CASSERDSLAVGTQYF. The CDR3 DNA sequence: TGTGCCAGCAGTGAAAGAGATAGTCTAGCGGTTGGTACGCAGTATTTT. The chain couples TRBV6-1 to TRBJ2-3, with 7 nucleotides matching TRBD2. The CDR3 has 16 amino acids. The ends lost 2 bases at V and 8 bases at J; junction bases unmatched: 13. Germline V lookup: CDR1 MNHNS, CDR2 SASEGT.